This TCR beta chain was captured by sequencing in a study of blood T cells in healthy people across ages. In germline, CDR1 is DFQATT, CDR2 SNEGSKA (reference sequence). This CDR3 spans 14 amino acids. For the second PCR, which ran for about 6 to 12 cycles, a sample-barcoded 5' primer and a J-beta primer mix were used. TCRdb reprocessed the 5' RACE reads via MiXCR and lists one record per CDR3 protein. The data show hundreds of thousands of distinct CDR3 sequences, about 34% seen once. Sample: blood. This TCR was sampled from an elderly woman in good health. The chain has TRBV20-1 and TRBJ2-1, with unresolved D. The DNA end is more similar to TRBJ2-7, so the J call may be wrong. This chain's CDR3 is CSAPKGAPPYEQYF. The DNA of the CDR3 is TGCAGTGCCCCGAAGGGCGCGCCGCCCTACGAGCAGTACTTC.